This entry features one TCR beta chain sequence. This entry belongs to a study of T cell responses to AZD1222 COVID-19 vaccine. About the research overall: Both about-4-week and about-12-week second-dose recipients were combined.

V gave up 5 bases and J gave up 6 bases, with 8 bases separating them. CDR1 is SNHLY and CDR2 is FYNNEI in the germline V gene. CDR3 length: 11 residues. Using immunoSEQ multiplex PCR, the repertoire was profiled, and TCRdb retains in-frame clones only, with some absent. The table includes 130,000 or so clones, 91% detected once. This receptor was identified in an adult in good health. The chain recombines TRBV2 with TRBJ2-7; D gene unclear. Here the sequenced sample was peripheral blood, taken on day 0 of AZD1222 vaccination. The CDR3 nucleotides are TGTGCCAGCAGTTGGAATGCCGAGCAGTACTTC. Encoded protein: CASSWNAEQYF.